This T cell receptor beta chain was retrieved from a study of T cell responses to AZD1222 COVID-19 vaccine. Profiled with immunoSEQ multiplex PCR; TCRdb holds only in-frame clones, not every one. The data show over 150,000 clones, about 90% seen once. Details on this clone: What it binds is not known.

General study results and limits: Within unmutated variant regions lay the reported targets of nearly half of spike-specific TCRs. Clonal diversity may have been underestimated, and the donors were mostly white British, with more females than males. Two AZD1222 doses significantly raised spike-specific TCR breadth and depth over controls. Of the AZD1222 recipients, only 5 to 7 were seropositive at baseline.

The junction had 7 bases not matched to a gene; V was cut back by 5 bases and J by 1 base. The CDR3 consists of 15 residues. CDR1 is MNHEY and CDR2 is SMNVEV in the germline V gene (reference sequence). The V and J genes are TRBV27 and TRBJ1-2, with 7 positions matching TRBD1. The source is an adult in good health. The source material was peripheral blood, sampled on day 0 of MenACWY control vaccination. CDR3 bases: TGTGCCAGCAGTCCCCGGGACAGCCGTAACTATGGCTACACCTTC. Translating gives CASSPRDSRNYGYTF.